The 21 T cell receptor beta chains below were found in one sample sequenced in a study of T cell responses to AZD1222 COVID-19 vaccine. Profiling relied on immunoSEQ multiplex PCR, and the TCRdb table lists in-frame clones only, not all of them. The sample shows about 87,000 clones, around 87% of them seen only once. The sample in question was peripheral blood, obtained on day 0 of AZD1222 vaccination. These receptors all stem from an adult in good health.

This chain links TRBV6-6 with TRBJ1-3; tentative D call: TRBD1 (5 bases). Germline V gene lookup returns CDR1 MNHNY and CDR2 SVGAGI (reference sequence). V lost 7 bases, J lost 4 bases, and 14 bases lay in between. The CDR3 runs 14 residues. The CDR3 region has the DNA TGTGCCAGCACCGAGGCAGGGAACGGAAACACCATATATTTT. It yields the protein CASTEAGNGNTIYF.

This chain links TRBV6-5 with TRBJ1-5; the D is unclear. The ends were cut back, 6 bases at V and 0 bases at J, with 12 bases in the middle. CDR1 is MNHEY, CDR2 SVGAGI, per germline. CDR3 length: 15 residues. The CDR3 coding sequence is TGTGCCAGCAGGGCCCCCGGTTATAGCAATCAGCCCCAGCATTTT. Translating gives CASRAPGYSNQPQHF.

V usage is TRBV7-2 and J usage is TRBJ2-3; perhaps TRBD1 as D (6 bases). The CDR3 loop spans 15 amino acids. Germline CDR1 reads SGHTA; CDR2 reads FQGNSA. V was pared by 3 bases and J by 1 base, with 11 bases between. The CDR3 nucleotides are TGTGCCAGCAGCTTGGGACACAGCGGCACAGATACGCAGTATTTT. This codes for CASSLGHSGTDTQYF.

V is TRBV7-9 and J is TRBJ1-2, with D possibly being TRBD1 (5 bases). In germline, CDR1 is SEHNR, CDR2 FQNEAQ (reference sequence). The CDR3 has 14 residues. Between the trimmed V and J ends, which lost 5 bases and 4 bases, there was a span of 14 bases. CDR3 sequence: CASSPRDGGYGYTF. The CDR3 region has the DNA TGTGCCAGCAGCCCCCGGGACGGTGGCTATGGCTACACCTTC.

This rearrangement joins TRBV7-3 to TRBJ2-7; 10 bases are shared with TRBD1. Germline values: CDR1 SGHTA, CDR2 FQGTGA. The V gene end was trimmed by 2 bases and the J gene end by 2 bases; junction bases not matched to a gene: 3. CDR3 length equals 15 residues. CDR3 loop: CASSLYGTGAYEQYF. The CDR3 DNA sequence: TGTGCCAGCAGCTTATATGGGACAGGGGCCTACGAGCAGTACTTC.

This clone was recorded only once. This chain links TRBV29-1 with TRBJ1-2; D is uncertain. The germline V gene encodes CDR1 SQVTM and CDR2 ANQGSEA. CDR3 length equals 11 residues. The V and J ends lost 7 bases and 4 bases respectively, with 10 bases between them. CDR3 protein: CSGMDSYGYTF. The CDR3 coding sequence is TGCAGCGGGATGGATAGCTATGGCTACACCTTC.

The chain carries TRBV30 and TRBJ2-7; possibly TRBD1 or TRBD2 for D (5 bases each). The CDR3 has 10 amino acids. Trimming removed 7 bases from V and 4 bases from J, with 8 bases in between. Per germline, CDR1 GTSNPN and CDR2 SVGIG (reference sequence). CDR3 DNA sequence: TGTGCCTCGGGGCAGTACGAGCAGTACTTC. As protein: CASGQYEQYF.

This rearrangement joins TRBV5-1 to TRBJ2-3, with 9 positions matching TRBD2. From germline, CDR1 is SGHRS and CDR2 YFSETQ. This CDR3 comprises 16 residues. J lost 7 bases, V lost 0 bases, and 9 bases had no gene match. The CDR3 nucleotides read TGCGCCAGCAGCTTGGTGCAGGGGACTAGCTCGTATACGCAGTATTTT. Residues: CASSLVQGTSSYTQYF.

Note on this clone: Other DNA sequences from this sample encode an identical CDR3 as well. The chain links TRBV4-3 to TRBJ1-1, with 9 bases matching TRBD1. V lost 4 bases, J lost 1 base, and 4 bases stayed unmatched. The CDR3 has 15 amino acids. Germline V gene sequence: CDR1 LGHNA, CDR2 YSLEER. CDR3 region: CASSRAGQGNTEAFF. The CDR3 region has the DNA TGCGCCAGCAGCCGGGCGGGACAGGGGAACACTGAAGCTTTCTTT.

Here the CDR3 reads CASSIPPGGEAFF. CDR3 bases: TGTGCCAGCAGCATCCCCCCCGGGGGTGAAGCTTTCTTT. The V and J genes are TRBV12-3 or TRBV12-4 and TRBJ1-1; D is perhaps TRBD1 (5 bases). V gave up 6 bases and J gave up 7 bases, with 15 bases separating them. CDR3 length: 13 residues.

The V and J genes are TRBV27 and TRBJ1-2; 8 nucleotides align to TRBD1. This CDR3 is built from 16 residues. CDR1 and CDR2 (germline): MNHEY, SMNVEV (reference sequence). The V segment lost 6 bases and the J segment 1 base; nucleotides outside the gene matches: 10. Here the CDR3 reads CASRYRGIVDNYGYTF. The CDR3 coding sequence is TGTGCCAGCAGATACAGGGGGATTGTGGATAACTATGGCTACACCTTC.

The J gene is TRBJ2-7, the V gene TRBV25-1; the D gene is possibly TRBD1 (6 bases). Trimming left V 11 bases short and J 5 bases short, with 16 bases between. The CDR3 contains 12 residues. Germline CDR1 is MGHDK and CDR2 is SYGVNS. The chain's CDR3 is CAGNRAVDEQYF. The CDR3 DNA sequence: TGTGCCGGAAACAGGGCTGTCGACGAGCAGTACTTC.

This chain links TRBV27 with TRBJ2-5; 7 bases align to TRBD2. This CDR3 has 15 amino acids. J gave up 0 bases and V 2 bases, and 3 bases lay outside the gene matches. In germline, CDR1 is MNHEY, CDR2 SMNVEV (reference sequence). The DNA for the CDR3 is TGTGCCAGCAGTTTAGCTGGGACTAACCAAGAGACCCAGTACTTC. Its protein is CASSLAGTNQETQYF.

The chain recombines TRBV15 with TRBJ2-1, with a possible D match to TRBD2 (6 bases). Trimming cost V 2 bases and J 3 bases, with 17 bases left between them. The V gene's germline CDR1 is LNHNV and CDR2 YYDKDF (reference sequence). The CDR3 loop spans 17 amino acids. CDR3 coding DNA: TGTGCCACCAGCAGACTAACCTCGGGGGTAAACTACAATGAGCAGTTCTTC. Translation: CATSRLTSGVNYNEQFF.

This chain connects TRBV7-9 to TRBJ1-6; D is unclear. The ends were cut back, 1 base at V and 7 bases at J, with 5 bases in the middle. The CDR3 covers 13 residues. Germline V lookup: CDR1 SEHNR, CDR2 FQNEAQ (reference sequence). This CDR3 reads CASSLGTNSPLHF. In DNA, the CDR3 is TGTGCCAGCAGCTTAGGCACGAATTCACCCCTCCACTTT.

The V and J genes are TRBV29-1 and TRBJ1-6; D is uncertain. The CDR3 sequence is 13 residues long. Trimming took 8 bases from V and 0 from J, leaving 8 bases between them. Germline loops: CDR1 SQVTM, CDR2 ANQGSEA. CDR3 sequence reads: CSIRDSYNSPLHF. CDR3 coding DNA: TGCAGCATAAGGGACTCCTATAATTCACCCCTCCACTTT. The entire variable domain, with the rest obtained from reference TRBV29-1 and TRBJ1-6, is as follows: SAVISQKPSRDICQRGTSLTIQCQVDSQVTMMFWYRQQPGQSLTLIATANQGSEATYESGFVIDKFPISRPNLTFSTLTVSNMSPEDSSIYLCSIRDSYNSPLHFGNGTRLTVT.

The J gene is TRBJ1-3, the V gene TRBV11-3, with 9 nucleotides matching TRBD1. Germline values: CDR1 SGHNT, CDR2 YENEEA. The CDR3 runs 15 residues. V was pared by 5 bases and J by 1 base, with 3 bases of the junction left unmatched. CDR3 region: CASSPGQGSGNTIYF. Here the CDR3 DNA reads TGTGCCAGCAGCCCTGGACAGGGGTCTGGAAACACCATATATTTT.

Written as DNA, the CDR3 is TGTGCCAGCAGTTACACGGGACGAGGGACTGAAGCTTTCTTT. Translated: CASSYTGRGTEAFF. This chain connects TRBV6-5 to TRBJ1-1; weak D call: TRBD1 (5 bases). The CDR3 spans 14 residues. Deletions cut 2 bases from V and 5 bases from J, with 12 bases between. The V gene's germline CDR1 is MNHEY and CDR2 SVGAGI.

The chain employs TRBV3-1 (or the pseudogene TRBV3-2) and TRBJ1-1; D perhaps matches TRBD1 (6 bases). V lost 1 base to trimming and J lost 10 bases, with 16 bases between them. The germline gives CDR1 LGHDT, CDR2 YNNKEL (reference sequence). CDR3 length equals 14 residues. The CDR3 here is CASSQAGQGRGAFF. The DNA for the CDR3 is TGTGCCAGCAGCCAAGCCGGCCAGGGGCGAGGAGCTTTCTTT.

The CDR3 coding sequence is TGTGCCAGCAGCTTTGTCTCTAGCATCGCCTACAATGAGCAGTTCTTC. This sequence encodes CASSFVSSIAYNEQFF. V and J are TRBV5-6 and TRBJ2-1; D possibly corresponds to TRBD2 (5 bases). Germline lookup yields CDR1 SGHDT and CDR2 YYEEEE. Trimming took 2 bases from V and 2 from J, leaving 14 bases between them. The CDR3 consists of 16 residues.

The chain links TRBV18 to TRBJ1-3; a possible D gene is TRBD1 (5 bases). Trimming left V 3 bases short and J 1 base short, with 13 bases between. This CDR3 region has 16 residues. Germline CDR1 and CDR2: KGHSH and LQKENI. CDR3 residues: CASSPRDLGSGNTIYF. The CDR3 coding sequence is TGTGCCAGCTCACCGCGGGACCTGGGTTCTGGAAACACCATATATTTT. Drawing the rest from reference TRBV18 and TRBJ1-3, the complete variable domain is NAGVMQNPRHLVRRRGQEARLRCSPMKGHSHVYWYRQLPEEGLKFMVYLQKENIIDESGMPKERFSAEFPKEGPSILRIQQVVRGDSAAYFCASSPRDLGSGNTIYFGEGSWLTVV.